This T cell receptor beta chain was profiled in a study of T cells in Graves' hyperthyroidism and ophthalmopathy. Overall study context: Peripheral blood was collected at initial diagnosis, before any treatment. Regarding the study as a whole: Ophthalmopathy was separated from stable hyperthyroidism by a 13 V-J model.

Amplified regions were TCR beta CDR3 sequences from RNA transcripts. Primed by the HTBI set, a first-round RT-PCR was run on the TCR CDR3. A single record per CDR3 protein comes from TCRdb applying MiXCR to the multiplex PCR reads. This sample has about 380,000 distinct CDR3 sequences; approximately 15% occur once, and the top ten carry 11%. This clonotype was observed a handful of times. Its antigen remains unknown. Germline V CDR1 and CDR2: SEHNR, FQNEAQ (reference sequence). The CDR3 contains 14 residues. The V segment lost 5 bases and the J segment 5 bases; nucleotides outside the gene matches: 6. The chain carries TRBV7-9 and TRBJ2-5, with 9 nucleotides matching TRBD2. This TCR was recovered from a woman aged 55-69 years with Graves' hyperthyroidism. Material: blood. The CDR3 here is CASSSRTSAETQYF. The CDR3 region has the DNA TGTGCCAGCAGCAGTAGGACTAGCGCTGAGACCCAGTACTTC.